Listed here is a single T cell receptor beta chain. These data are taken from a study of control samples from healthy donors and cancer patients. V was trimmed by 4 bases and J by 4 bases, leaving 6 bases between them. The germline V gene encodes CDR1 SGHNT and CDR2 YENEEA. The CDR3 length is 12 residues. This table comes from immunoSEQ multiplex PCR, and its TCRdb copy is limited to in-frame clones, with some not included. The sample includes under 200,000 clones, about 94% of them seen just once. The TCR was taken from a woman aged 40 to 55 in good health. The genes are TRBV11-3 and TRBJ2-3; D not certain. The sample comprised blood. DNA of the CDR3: TGTGCCAGCAGCTCAAGGTCAGATACGCAGTATTTT. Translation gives CASSSRSDTQYF.